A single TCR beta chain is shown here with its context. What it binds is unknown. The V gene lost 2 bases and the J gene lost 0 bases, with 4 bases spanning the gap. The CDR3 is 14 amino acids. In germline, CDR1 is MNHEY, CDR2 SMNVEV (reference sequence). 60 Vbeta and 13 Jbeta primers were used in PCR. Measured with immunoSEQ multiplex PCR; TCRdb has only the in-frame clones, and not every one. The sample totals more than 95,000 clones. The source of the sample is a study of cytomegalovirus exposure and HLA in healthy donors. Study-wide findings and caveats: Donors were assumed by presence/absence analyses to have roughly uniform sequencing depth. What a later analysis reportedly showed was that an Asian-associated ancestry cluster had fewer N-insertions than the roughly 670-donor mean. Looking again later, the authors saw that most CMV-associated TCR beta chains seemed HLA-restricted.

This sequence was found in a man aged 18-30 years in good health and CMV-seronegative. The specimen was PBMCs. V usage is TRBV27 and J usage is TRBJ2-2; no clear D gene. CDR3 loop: CASSLGPNTGELFF. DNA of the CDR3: TGTGCCAGCAGTTTAGGGCCGAACACCGGGGAGCTGTTTTTT.